Listed below are T cell receptor beta chains from one sample, sequenced in a study of T cell changes during pregnancy in multiple sclerosis. Method: immunoSEQ multiplex PCR; TCRdb's copy keeps in-frame clones and lacks some. Of around 62,000 clones in the sample, 75% to 95% were seen once. The sample in question was peripheral blood, obtained in the third trimester of pregnancy. Receptors originate from a female donor with multiple sclerosis, enrolled in a pregnancy study. Both conserved end residues are part of each CDR3. The order of the fields is J gene, V gene, D gene, clone size, CDR3 DNA, CDR3 protein. A D gene is named only where the DNA matches it firmly. Size tells how often a clone was seen (once, few, many) or the class of an expanded clone, and some rows leave it out.

J: TRBJ2-3; V: TRBV4-2; D: TRBD2; size: .; DNA: TGTGCCAGCAGCCAAGATCGGGCGGGAGGGCCTACAGATACGCAGTATTTT; CDR3: CASSQDRAGGPTDTQYF
J: TRBJ1-4; V: TRBV20-1; D: .; size: .; DNA: TGCAGTGCAAACTCGGGGGGAAAACTGTTTTTT; CDR3: CSANSGGKLFF
J: TRBJ2-7; V: TRBV19; D: TRBD1; size: .; DNA: TGTGCCAGCCGACCTACAGGGGACCTCTTCTACGAGCAGTACTTC; CDR3: CASRPTGDLFYEQYF
J: TRBJ1-2; V: TRBV6-5; D: TRBD1; size: .; DNA: TGTGCCAGCAGCATGGGACAGCTATTGTATGGCTACACCTTC; CDR3: CASSMGQLLYGYTF
J: TRBJ1-1; V: TRBV29-1; D: TRBD1; size: .; DNA: TGCAGCGTTGATGAGGGGACAGATGGGGCCGTGAACACTGAAGCTTTCTTT; CDR3: CSVDEGTDGAVNTEAFF
J: TRBJ2-7; V: TRBV21-1; D: .; size: .; DNA: TGTGCCAGCAGCAACACCAGGAGGACAGCTAATCCCTACGAGCAGTACTTC; CDR3: CASSNTRRTANPYEQYF
J: TRBJ1-1; V: TRBV18; D: TRBD1; size: .; DNA: TGTGCCAGCTCACCAGACAGGGCCCCTGAAGCTTTCTTT; CDR3: CASSPDRAPEAFF
J: TRBJ1-1; V: TRBV5-1; D: TRBD1; size: .; DNA: TGCGCCAGCAGCGGCGACAGGGGATACACTGAAGCTTTCTTT; CDR3: CASSGDRGYTEAFF
J: TRBJ1-2; V: TRBV19; D: .; size: .; DNA: TGTGCCAGTAGTTTTGACTTCGACTATGGCTACACCTTC; CDR3: CASSFDFDYGYTF
J: TRBJ1-2; V: TRBV28; D: TRBD1; size: .; DNA: TGTGCCAGCAGTGTGCTGGGGGCAGGGGGATCCTATGGCTACACCTTC; CDR3: CASSVLGAGGSYGYTF
J: TRBJ2-1; V: TRBV5-1; D: .; size: .; DNA: TGCGCCAGCGGTCTCGACGTTAGGGGGGGGAATGAGCAGTTCTTC; CDR3: CASGLDVRGGNEQFF
J: TRBJ2-5; V: TRBV12-1; D: .; size: .; DNA: TGTGCCAGCAGCCAGACAGGGGTGGAGGAGACCCAGTACTTC; CDR3: CASSQTGVEETQYF
J: TRBJ1-6; V: TRBV10-1; D: .; size: .; DNA: TGCGCCAAGAGTCTCACAGGGAACCTGTATAATTCACCCCTCCACTTT; CDR3: CAKSLTGNLYNSPLHF
J: TRBJ1-2; V: TRBV4-3; D: .; size: .; DNA: TGCGCCAGCAGCCAAGATTGGGCGGGAGGGTCGAACTATGGCTACACCTTC; CDR3: CASSQDWAGGSNYGYTF
J: TRBJ2-1; V: TRBV9; D: .; size: .; DNA: TGTGCCAGCAGCGTAGCCGAAGCCTCCCCAACGTACAATGAGCAGTTCTTC; CDR3: CASSVAEASPTYNEQFF
J: TRBJ2-1; V: TRBV21-1; D: .; size: once; DNA: TGTGCCAGCAGTCCCCGGGAGGGCGACTCCAATGAGCAGTTCTTC; CDR3: CASSPREGDSNEQFF
J: TRBJ1-3; V: TRBV25-1; D: TRBD1; size: .; DNA: TGTGCCAGCAGCTTCGGGACAGGGTCCGGAAACACCATATATTTT; CDR3: CASSFGTGSGNTIYF
J: TRBJ2-2; V: TRBV5-8; D: .; size: .; DNA: TGTGCCAGCAGCTTGTACGGGGAGCTGTTTTTT; CDR3: CASSLYGELFF
J: TRBJ2-1; V: TRBV30; D: TRBD2; size: .; DNA: TGTGCCTGGAGAGAACCTAGCGGGAGTCACAATGAGCAGTTCTTC; CDR3: CAWREPSGSHNEQFF
J: TRBJ2-6; V: TRBV10-2; D: .; size: .; DNA: TGCGCCAGCAGTGGGCAGTCTGGGGCCAACGTCCTGACTTTC; CDR3: CASSGQSGANVLTF
J: TRBJ1-4; V: TRBV30; D: TRBD1; size: .; DNA: TGTGCCTGGAGCCCAGGACAGGGAGGAAATGAAAAACTGTTTTTT; CDR3: CAWSPGQGGNEKLFF
J: TRBJ1-2; V: TRBV27; D: .; size: .; DNA: TGTGCCAGCCGGGTGGCGGGGAACTATGGCTACACCTTC; CDR3: CASRVAGNYGYTF
J: TRBJ2-7; V: TRBV6-5; D: TRBD1; size: .; DNA: TGTGCCAGCAGACACCGGGACAGGGGCTACGAGCAGTACTTC; CDR3: CASRHRDRGYEQYF
J: TRBJ2-7; V: TRBV7-2; D: TRBD2; size: .; DNA: TGTGCCAGCAGCTCTACAGGACTAGGATGGCCCGAGCAGTACTTC; CDR3: CASSSTGLGWPEQYF
J: TRBJ1-1; V: TRBV5-5; D: .; size: .; DNA: TGTGCCAGCAGCTTGGCAGGGAACCTGAACACTGAAGCTTTCTTT; CDR3: CASSLAGNLNTEAFF
J: TRBJ2-1; V: TRBV2; D: TRBD1; size: .; DNA: TGTGCCAGCAGTGAACGACAGGGCGGATACAATGAGCAGTTCTTC; CDR3: CASSERQGGYNEQFF
J: TRBJ2-1; V: TRBV27; D: TRBD2; size: .; DNA: TGTGCCAGCAGACTTAGCGGGGCGGGGAATGAGCAGTTCTTC; CDR3: CASRLSGAGNEQFF
J: TRBJ2-6; V: TRBV30; D: TRBD1; size: .; DNA: TGTGCCTGGAGTGCTGAGGGGGCCGGGGCCAACGTCCTGACTTTC; CDR3: CAWSAEGAGANVLTF
J: TRBJ1-1; V: TRBV20-1; D: .; size: .; DNA: TGCAGCCGGGCCCAGGGCACTGAAGCTTTCTTT; CDR3: CSRAQGTEAFF
J: TRBJ2-7; V: TRBV7-2; D: TRBD2; size: .; DNA: TGTGCCAGCAGAATGGGACTAGCGGGATTGGGCTACGAGCAGTACTTC; CDR3: CASRMGLAGLGYEQYF
J: TRBJ2-5; V: TRBV25-1; D: .; size: .; DNA: TGTGCCAGCAGTGAACCTCCCGGTGCAGAGACCCAGTACTTC; CDR3: CASSEPPGAETQYF
J: TRBJ1-1; V: TRBV11-2; D: .; size: .; DNA: TGTGCCAGCAGCTTGACAGTCCCGGCCGGGGCTTTCTTT; CDR3: CASSLTVPAGAFF
J: TRBJ2-2; V: TRBV6-5; D: .; size: .; DNA: TGTGCCAGCGGCCACACCGGGGAGCTGTTTTTT; CDR3: CASGHTGELFF
J: TRBJ2-5; V: TRBV2; D: .; size: .; DNA: TGTGCCAGCCGAGTACTCCAAGAGACCCAGTACTTC; CDR3: CASRVLQETQYF
J: TRBJ2-3; V: TRBV19; D: .; size: .; DNA: TGTGCCACCAACGGGGGGCCGAAGGCAGATACGCAGTATTTT; CDR3: CATNGGPKADTQYF
J: TRBJ1-2; V: TRBV28; D: .; size: .; DNA: TGTGCCAGCAGTCCCGGACAGCTGACTAACTATGGCTACACCTTC; CDR3: CASSPGQLTNYGYTF
J: TRBJ2-3; V: TRBV25-1; D: .; size: .; DNA: TGTGCCAGCAGTCCAGTACTAGCACAGTTGGAAGATACGCAGTATTTT; CDR3: CASSPVLAQLEDTQYF
J: TRBJ2-3; V: TRBV7-9; D: TRBD1; size: .; DNA: TGTGCCAGCAGCCCCACCAATACAGGGGATACAGATACGCAGTATTTT; CDR3: CASSPTNTGDTDTQYF
J: TRBJ2-7; V: TRBV6-1; D: .; size: .; DNA: TGTGCCAGCAGGAGTGACAGCTACGAGCAGTACTTC; CDR3: CASRSDSYEQYF
J: TRBJ2-5; V: TRBV10-1; D: .; size: .; DNA: TGCGCCAGCAGTGAGCGGGACTCCCAAGAGACCCAGTACTTC; CDR3: CASSERDSQETQYF
J: TRBJ2-7; V: TRBV6-5; D: .; size: .; DNA: TGTGCCAGCAGTTATTTTTGGGGGCTTTTTGACGAGCAGTACTTC; CDR3: CASSYFWGLFDEQYF
J: TRBJ2-6; V: TRBV9; D: .; size: once; DNA: TGTGCCAGCAGCGTAGCTACGTCTGGGGCCAACGTCCTGACTTTC; CDR3: CASSVATSGANVLTF
J: TRBJ1-2; V: TRBV6-5; D: TRBD1; size: .; DNA: TGTGCCAGCAGTTACTCTACAGGGGATGGCTACACCTTC; CDR3: CASSYSTGDGYTF
J: TRBJ1-5; V: TRBV7-6; D: .; size: .; DNA: TGTGCCAGCAGTAAACTCAATCAGCCCCAGCATTTT; CDR3: CASSKLNQPQHF
J: TRBJ2-5; V: TRBV28; D: TRBD2; size: once; DNA: TGTGCCAGCAGGACGGGAGGGGAGACCCAGTACTTC; CDR3: CASRTGGETQYF
J: TRBJ1-2; V: TRBV7-9; D: .; size: .; DNA: TGTGCCAGCAGCTTAGGGGGGGTGACAGTATCCTATGGCTACACCTTC; CDR3: CASSLGGVTVSYGYTF
J: TRBJ1-2; V: TRBV2; D: .; size: .; DNA: TGTGCCAGCAGCGAGGGGGATTACTATGGCTACACCTTC; CDR3: CASSEGDYYGYTF
J: TRBJ2-3; V: TRBV12-5; D: TRBD1; size: .; DNA: TGTGCTAGTGGTCCGCGGACAGGGGTCAACGTGGATACGCAGTATTTT; CDR3: CASGPRTGVNVDTQYF
J: TRBJ1-4; V: TRBV28; D: .; size: .; DNA: TGTGCCAGCAGTTCAGGAGGTTCTACTAATGAAAAACTGTTTTTT; CDR3: CASSSGGSTNEKLFF
J: TRBJ2-4; V: TRBV6-5; D: .; size: once; DNA: TGTGCCAGCAGTCAAACGACAGGCCCACAAAACATTCAGTACTTC; CDR3: CASSQTTGPQNIQYF
J: TRBJ1-2; V: TRBV30; D: TRBD1; size: .; DNA: TGTGCCTGGGGACAGGGATGGGTCCGCTATGGCTACACCTTC; CDR3: CAWGQGWVRYGYTF